Listed here are 18 T cell receptor beta chains from one sample, sequenced in a study of blood T cell dynamics during melanoma immunotherapy. Sequencing used immunoSEQ multiplex PCR; TCRdb keeps in-frame clones, though not all of them. The sample holds about 6,900 clones; around 80% are singletons and the top ten take 25% to 35%. Time point described: pre-treatment baseline. Sample: blood, taken from a patient treated with checkpoint blockade. Every receptor here comes from a human donor with melanoma.

V is TRBV5-6 and J is TRBJ2-7; TRBD1 might be the D (5 bases). Germline V gives CDR1 SGHDT, CDR2 YYEEEE. V lost 0 bases and J lost 5, with 12 bases in between. This CDR3 spans 14 amino acids. In DNA form, the CDR3 reads TGTGCCAGCAGCTTGGTTGTTAGGGGCCACGAGCAGTACTTC. Protein product: CASSLVVRGHEQYF. The whole variable domain, remainder taken from reference TRBV5-6 and TRBJ2-7, is DAGVTQSPTHLIKTRGQQVTLRCSPKSGHDTVSWYQQALGQGPQFIFQYYEEEERQRGNFPDRFSGHQFPNYSSELNVNALLLGDSALYLCASSLVVRGHEQYFGPGTRLTVT.

The chain carries TRBV27 and TRBJ2-2; no firm D call. The CDR3 is made up of 12 amino acids. The germline V gene has CDR1 MNHEY and CDR2 SMNVEV (reference sequence). Trimming cost V 1 base and J 6 bases, with 3 bases left between them. The CDR3 nucleotides are TGTGCCAGCAGTTTATATGCCGGGGAGCTGTTTTTT. Translating it yields CASSLYAGELFF.

The chain carries TRBV30 and TRBJ2-7, with D perhaps TRBD1 (5 bases). The length of the CDR3 is 15 residues. Trimming left V 1 base short and J 6 bases short, with 19 bases between. Germline CDR1 reads GTSNPN; CDR2 reads SVGIG (reference sequence). The CDR3 region is CAWSGYGLHGAEQYF. CDR3 DNA: TGTGCCTGGAGTGGGTATGGGCTCCATGGGGCCGAGCAGTACTTC. The variable domain in full, with the rest retrieved from reference TRBV30 and TRBJ2-7, is SQTIHQWPATLVQPVGSPLSLECTVEGTSNPNLYWYRQAAGRGLQLLFYSVGIGQISSEVPQNLSASRPQDRQFILSSKKLLLSDSGFYLCAWSGYGLHGAEQYFGPGTRLTVT.

The gene calls are TRBV18 and TRBJ1-5, with TRBD1 identical over 9 bases. The CDR3 runs to 16 residues. J was trimmed by 5 bases and V by 3 bases; bases with no gene match: 8. CDR1 KGHSH and CDR2 LQKENI come from the germline V gene. CDR3 region: CASSPVGTGKDQPQHF. The CDR3, as DNA: TGTGCCAGCTCACCTGTCGGGACAGGGAAGGATCAGCCCCAGCATTTT.

The gene calls are TRBV28 and TRBJ2-7; 11 bases agree with TRBD1. Germline V gene data show CDR1 as MDHEN and CDR2 as SYDVKM. V shed 4 bases and J 4 bases; nucleotides not matched to a gene: 6. This CDR3 has 15 residues. The CDR3 is CASSSAGTGGYEQYF. The CDR3 DNA follows: TGTGCCAGCAGTTCCGCCGGGACAGGGGGTTACGAGCAGTACTTC.

The chain is built from TRBV5-4 and TRBJ1-2, with 8 bases that match TRBD1. CDR1 and CDR2 (germline): SGHNT, YYREEE (reference sequence). This CDR3 spans 14 amino acids. V trimming: 3 bases; J trimming: 4 bases; junction bases outside the gene matches: 5. CDR3 bases: TGTGCCAGCAGCTCCGGACAGGGACTCTATGGCTACACCTTC. As protein: CASSSGQGLYGYTF.

The rearrangement links TRBV10-1 to TRBJ1-4, with 7 bases fitting TRBD1. Trimming at V came to 6 bases and at J to 8 bases, leaving 12 bases not matched to a gene. This CDR3 is 15 amino acids long. Germline CDR1 reads WNHNN; CDR2 reads SYGVQD (reference sequence). The CDR3, as DNA: TGCGCCAGCAGCGCGACAGGGACAAATCAAGAAAAACTGTTTTTT. Translating gives CASSATGTNQEKLFF.

The chain employs TRBV30 and TRBJ2-7, with 10 bases that match TRBD1. CDR3 length equals 13 residues. The germline V gene has CDR1 GTSNPN and CDR2 SVGIG (reference sequence). V lost 5 bases to trimming and J lost 3 bases; unmatched junction nucleotides: 4. The CDR3 DNA reads TGTGCCTGGGCGGGACAGGGGAGCTACGAGCAGTACTTC. This sequence encodes CAWAGQGSYEQYF.

The chain links TRBV4-1 to TRBJ1-4, with TRBD1 as a possible D gene (5 bases). V lost 0 bases, J lost 1 base, and 12 bases lay in between. Germline-derived CDR1 and CDR2 are MGHRA and YSYEKL. This CDR3 contains 17 residues. CDR3 coding DNA: TGCGCCAGCAGCCAAGAGGCAGGCCAGGGAACTAATGAAAAACTGTTTTTT. It encodes CASSQEAGQGTNEKLFF.

The J gene is TRBJ2-6, the V gene TRBV2, with 7 bases matching TRBD1. Germline CDR1 reads SNHLY; CDR2 reads FYNNEI. Losses at the gene ends were 5 bases for V and 2 bases for J; bases not matched to a gene: 3. The CDR3 length is 15 residues. In DNA, the CDR3 is TGTGCCAGCAGTCAACAGGGGCCTGGGGCCAACGTCCTGACTTTC. Protein product: CASSQQGPGANVLTF.

The chain carries TRBV5-1 and TRBJ2-3; either TRBD1 or TRBD2 may fit D (5 bases each). The CDR3 is 20 amino acids. V was clipped by 2 bases and J by 3 bases, with 28 bases between them. Germline CDR1 reads SGHRS; CDR2 reads YFSETQ. The CDR3 nucleotides read TGCGCCAGCAGCTTAAGAGTACTAACAGGACTCGCGATATTGACAGATACGCAGTATTTT. Encoded protein: CASSLRVLTGLAILTDTQYF.

The chain couples TRBV14 to TRBJ1-2, with D tentatively TRBD1 (5 bases). CDR1 SGHDN and CDR2 FVKESK come from the germline V gene. With 2 bases removed from V and 7 bases from J, the gap between germline ends came to 17 bases. CDR3 length equals 15 residues. The CDR3 nucleotides read TGTGCCAGCAGCCAAAAAGAAGGGGCGGTGAGTGGCTACACCTTC. This encodes CASSQKEGAVSGYTF.

V and J are TRBV5-8 and TRBJ2-3; tentatively, D is TRBD2 (5 bases). The CDR3 has 14 residues. Trimming left V 1 base short and J 2 bases short, with 8 bases between. Germline CDR1 SGHTS, CDR2 YDEGEE. CDR3 protein: CASSLKRTTDTQYF. In DNA form, the CDR3 reads TGTGCCAGCAGCTTGAAGCGGACCACAGATACGCAGTATTTT.

The table lists this clone with a count of one. V is TRBV5-5 and J is TRBJ1-5; TRBD1 is a possible D gene (6 bases). Germline V CDR1 and CDR2: SGHKS, YYEKEE (reference sequence). V shed 4 bases and J shed 2 bases, with 16 bases lying between them. The CDR3 covers 16 residues. CDR3 nucleotide sequence: TGTGCCAGCAGCGCGGTATGGGGGGCTGGCAATCAGCCCCAGCATTTT. Protein product: CASSAVWGAGNQPQHF.

The chain links TRBV11-2 to TRBJ2-7; TRBD2 is a possible D gene (5 bases). The length of the CDR3 is 16 residues. The V gene lost 5 bases and the J gene lost 5 bases, with 22 bases spanning the gap. Germline CDR1 reads SGHAT; CDR2 reads FQNNGV. In nucleotides, the CDR3 is TGTGCCAGCAGCCAAGATAGAGGGATGAGAATAGACGAGCAGTACTTC. It codes for CASSQDRGMRIDEQYF.

The chain links TRBV15 to TRBJ2-1; D is possibly TRBD1 (5 bases). The germline V gene has CDR1 LNHNV and CDR2 YYDKDF (reference sequence). The CDR3 contains 17 residues. V shed 0 bases and J shed 0 bases, with 12 bases lying between them. CDR3 sequence reads: CATSRETKGFSYNEQFF. In nucleotides, the CDR3 is TGTGCCACCAGCAGAGAAACTAAGGGGTTCTCCTACAATGAGCAGTTCTTC.

The chain carries TRBV6-1 and TRBJ2-3, with 11 positions matching TRBD2. The CDR3 runs 15 residues. In germline, CDR1 is MNHNS, CDR2 SASEGT. V was pared by 6 bases and J by 0 bases, with 2 bases of the junction left unmatched. CDR3 DNA sequence: TGTGCCAGCAGAACTAGCGGGGGTAGCACAGATACGCAGTATTTT. Its translation: CASRTSGGSTDTQYF.

The chain employs TRBV11-3 and TRBJ1-2; perhaps TRBD1 as D (6 bases). The germline CDR1 and CDR2 sequences are SGHNT and YENEEA. This CDR3 is 15 amino acids long. V was shortened by 2 bases and J by 4 bases, with 14 bases between the two germline ends. CDR3 loop: CASSLLGRGPYGYTF. CDR3 DNA: TGTGCCAGCAGCTTATTGGGCAGGGGACCCTATGGCTACACCTTC.